Included here is one T cell receptor (beta chain) sequence, with context. Using RNA transcripts as the source, TCR beta CDR3 regions were amplified. RT-PCR in the first round (using the HTBI primer set) targeted the TCR CDR3. TCRdb analysed the multiplex PCR reads with MiXCR anew, one entry per CDR3 protein. The data hold 45,000 to 60,000 distinct CDR3 sequences, with about 50% observed a single time. Subjects with ophthalmopathy showed a Clinical Activity Score no lower than 3, a NOSPECS grade no lower than 4, and a duration shorter than 3 months. Uncontrolled infection, other autoimmune disease, pregnancy or lactation led to exclusion. Clinical symptoms, serum thyroxine and TRAb, thyroid ultrasound and orbital computed tomography were used for the diagnoses. V shed 5 bases and J shed 5 bases, with 12 bases lying between them. CDR1 and CDR2 from the germline V gene are LNHDA and SQIVND (reference sequence). The CDR3 is made up of 13 amino acids.

The sample comes from a study of T cells in Graves' hyperthyroidism and ophthalmopathy. Sequencing was performed on blood. The TCR was taken from a woman between 25 and 40 years old with Graves' ophthalmopathy. The gene calls are TRBV19 and TRBJ2-5; D not resolved. This CDR3 reads CASSGWTRETQYF. The CDR3 nucleotides read TGTGCCAGTAGTGGATGGACGAGGGAGACCCAGTACTTC.